This entry lists 9 T cell receptor beta chains sequenced from one sample in a study of blood T cell repertoires in COVID-19. Produced via immunoSEQ multiplex PCR; TCRdb's table is partial and in-frame only. Here the sample spans about 45,000 clones, about 89% being singletons. The specimen was peripheral blood. The receptors stem from a human donor in a cohort sampled during active COVID-19.

The V and J genes are TRBV3-1 (or the pseudogene TRBV3-2) and TRBJ2-5, with TRBD2 matching 10 bases. The CDR3 has 15 amino acids. Germline CDR1 reads LGHDT; CDR2 reads YNNKEL (reference sequence). Losses at the gene ends were 1 base for V and 5 bases for J; bases not matched to a gene: 4. This chain's CDR3 is CASSQGFSGRETQYF. Written as DNA, the CDR3 is TGTGCCAGCAGCCAAGGTTTTAGCGGGAGGGAGACCCAGTACTTC.

The chain combines TRBV19 with TRBJ2-3; 11 nucleotides align to TRBD2. J was trimmed by 2 bases and V by 3 bases; bases with no gene match: 4. The CDR3 has 16 residues. Germline values: CDR1 LNHDA, CDR2 SQIVND (reference sequence). This CDR3 reads CASSILGLADTDTQYF. The CDR3 region has the DNA TGTGCCAGTAGTATCCTGGGACTAGCGGACACAGATACGCAGTATTTT.

The V gene is TRBV29-1, the J gene TRBJ2-7, with TRBD1 as a possible D gene (6 bases). The length of the CDR3 is 14 residues. Trimming removed 4 bases from V and 7 bases from J, with 20 bases in between. Germline CDR1 reads SQVTM; CDR2 reads ANQGSEA. CDR3 protein: CSVAPSTGQGEQYF. The CDR3 DNA follows: TGCAGCGTTGCTCCCTCTACAGGGCAGGGGGAGCAGTACTTC.

This clone was seen more than once but under ten times. The V gene is TRBV28, the J gene TRBJ1-5; no definite D call. Germline V gene sequence: CDR1 MDHEN, CDR2 SYDVKM. The CDR3 sequence is 10 residues long. V lost 8 bases and J 5 bases, leaving 4 bases between the germline ends. The CDR3 loop is CASSDQPQHF. The CDR3 bases are TGTGCCAGCTCAGATCAGCCCCAGCATTTT.

The V and J genes are TRBV2 and TRBJ2-5; 11 nucleotides agree with TRBD1. CDR3 length: 14 residues. V lost 8 bases to trimming and J lost 5 bases; unmatched junction nucleotides: 7. Germline assignment: CDR1 SNHLY and CDR2 FYNNEI. The CDR3 sequence is CASGQGAGGETQYF. The CDR3 DNA follows: TGTGCCAGCGGACAGGGGGCGGGCGGTGAGACCCAGTACTTC.

J is TRBJ2-1 and V is TRBV23-1; 12 bases map to TRBD1. TRBV23-1 carries the ORF label, with uncertain function. Germline trimming cut 0 bases from V and 8 bases from J; bases unmatched to any gene: 5. The CDR3 sequence is 16 residues long. CDR3 region: CASSQSWDRGRYEQFF. The CDR3 nucleotides read TGCGCCAGCAGTCAATCGTGGGACAGGGGGCGCTATGAGCAGTTCTTC.

This chain uses TRBV28 with TRBJ2-1; a possible D gene is TRBD1 (6 bases). Between the trimmed V and J ends, which lost 6 bases and 2 bases, there was a span of 14 bases. Looked up from germline, CDR1 is MDHEN and CDR2 is SYDVKM. The CDR3 is 15 residues long. CDR3 bases: TGTGCCAGCAGGAAAGGACAGACGACCTACAATGAGCAGTTCTTC. This translates into CASRKGQTTYNEQFF.

This chain joins TRBV6-2 or TRBV6-3 and TRBJ2-1; 8 bases are a match to TRBD1. Germline CDR1 MNHEY, CDR2 SVGEGT. The junction had 6 bases not matched to a gene; V was cut back by 4 bases and J by 4 bases. The CDR3 consists of 15 residues. In DNA, the CDR3 is TGTGCCAGCAGTTCTAACAGGGGGAAGTACAATGAGCAGTTCTTC. Translation: CASSSNRGKYNEQFF.

The rearrangement joins TRBV19 to TRBJ2-1; TRBD1 matches 7 bases. The junction had 3 bases not matched to a gene; V was cut back by 3 bases and J by 4 bases. CDR1 LNHDA and CDR2 SQIVND come from the germline V gene (reference sequence). CDR3 length: 14 amino acids. CDR3 loop: CASSIRQGYNEQFF. The CDR3 DNA reads TGTGCCAGTAGTATCCGACAGGGTTACAATGAGCAGTTCTTC.